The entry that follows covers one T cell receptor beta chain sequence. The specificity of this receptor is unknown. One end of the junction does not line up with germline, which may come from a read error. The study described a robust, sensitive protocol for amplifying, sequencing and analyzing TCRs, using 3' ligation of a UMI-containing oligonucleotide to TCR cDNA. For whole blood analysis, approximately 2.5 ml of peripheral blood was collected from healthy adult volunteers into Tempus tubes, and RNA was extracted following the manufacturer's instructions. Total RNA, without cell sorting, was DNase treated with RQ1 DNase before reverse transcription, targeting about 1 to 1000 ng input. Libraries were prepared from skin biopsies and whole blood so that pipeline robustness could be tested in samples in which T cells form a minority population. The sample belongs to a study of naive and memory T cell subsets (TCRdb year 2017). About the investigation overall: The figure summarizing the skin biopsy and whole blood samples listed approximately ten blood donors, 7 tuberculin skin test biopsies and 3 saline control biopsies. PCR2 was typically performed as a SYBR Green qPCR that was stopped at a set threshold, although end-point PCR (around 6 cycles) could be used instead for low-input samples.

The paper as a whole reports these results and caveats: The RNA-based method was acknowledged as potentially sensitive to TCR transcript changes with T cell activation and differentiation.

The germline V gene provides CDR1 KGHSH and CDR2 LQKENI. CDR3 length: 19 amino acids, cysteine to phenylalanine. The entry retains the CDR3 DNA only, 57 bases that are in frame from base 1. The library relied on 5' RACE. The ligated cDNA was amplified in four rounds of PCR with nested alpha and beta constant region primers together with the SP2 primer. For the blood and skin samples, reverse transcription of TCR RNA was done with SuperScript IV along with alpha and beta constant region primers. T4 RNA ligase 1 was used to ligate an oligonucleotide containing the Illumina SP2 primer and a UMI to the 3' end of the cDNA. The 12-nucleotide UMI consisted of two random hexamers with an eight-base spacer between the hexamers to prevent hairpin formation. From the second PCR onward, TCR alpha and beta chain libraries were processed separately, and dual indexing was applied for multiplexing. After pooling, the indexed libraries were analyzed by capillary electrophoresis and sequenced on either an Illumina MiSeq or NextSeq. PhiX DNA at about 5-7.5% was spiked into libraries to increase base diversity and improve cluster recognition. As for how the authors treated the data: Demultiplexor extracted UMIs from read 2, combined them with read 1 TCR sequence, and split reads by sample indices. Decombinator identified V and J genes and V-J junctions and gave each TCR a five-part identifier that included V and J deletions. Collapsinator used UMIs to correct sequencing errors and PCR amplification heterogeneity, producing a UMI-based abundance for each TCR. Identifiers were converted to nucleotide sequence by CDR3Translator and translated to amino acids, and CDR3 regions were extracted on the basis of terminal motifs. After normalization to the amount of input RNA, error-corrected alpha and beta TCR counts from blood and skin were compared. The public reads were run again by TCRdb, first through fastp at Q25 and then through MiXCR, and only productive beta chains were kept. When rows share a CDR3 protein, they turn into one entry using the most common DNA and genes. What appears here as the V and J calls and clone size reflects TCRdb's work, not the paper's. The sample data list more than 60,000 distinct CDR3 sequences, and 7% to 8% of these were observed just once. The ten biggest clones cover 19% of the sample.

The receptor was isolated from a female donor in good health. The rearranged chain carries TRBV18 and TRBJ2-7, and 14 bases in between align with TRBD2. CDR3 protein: CASSPSLGTSGSPLGEQCF. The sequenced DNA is TGTGCCAGCTCACCTAGCTTGGGGACTAGCGGGAGTCCCCTTGGTGAGCAGTGCTTC.